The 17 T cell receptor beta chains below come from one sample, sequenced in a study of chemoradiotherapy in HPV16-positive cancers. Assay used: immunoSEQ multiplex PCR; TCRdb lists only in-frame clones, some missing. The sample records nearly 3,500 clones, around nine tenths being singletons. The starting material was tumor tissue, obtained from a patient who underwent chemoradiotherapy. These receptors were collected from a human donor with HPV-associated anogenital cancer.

DNA for the CDR3: TGCGCCAGCAGTGAGGGGACTTACTCCTACAATGAGCAGTTCTTC. It translates to CASSEGTYSYNEQFF. The rearrangement uses TRBV10-2 and TRBJ2-1; perhaps TRBD2 as D (6 bases). The germline V gene has CDR1 WSHSY and CDR2 SAAADI. The CDR3 contains 15 residues. V gave up 2 bases and J gave up 0 bases, with 8 bases separating them.

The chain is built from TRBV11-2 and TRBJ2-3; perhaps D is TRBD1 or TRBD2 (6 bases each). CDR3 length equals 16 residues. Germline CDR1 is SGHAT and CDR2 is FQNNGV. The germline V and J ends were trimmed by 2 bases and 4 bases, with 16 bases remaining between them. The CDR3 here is CASSLRSGAPSDTQYF. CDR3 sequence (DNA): TGTGCCAGCAGCTTACGGTCGGGGGCGCCCTCAGATACGCAGTATTTT.

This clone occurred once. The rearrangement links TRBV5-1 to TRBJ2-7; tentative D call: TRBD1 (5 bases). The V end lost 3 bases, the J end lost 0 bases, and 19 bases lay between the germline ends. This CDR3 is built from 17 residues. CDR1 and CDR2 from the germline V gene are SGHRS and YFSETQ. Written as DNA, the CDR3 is TGCGCCAGCAGCTCACTAAATACAGGAAGGAGCTCCTACGAGCAGTACTTC. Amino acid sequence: CASSSLNTGRSSYEQYF.

CDR3 sequence reads: CASSSPGGVGNTIYF. In DNA, the CDR3 is TGTGCCAGCAGTTCCCCAGGGGGAGTTGGAAACACCATATATTTT. The rearrangement joins TRBV28 to TRBJ1-3; TRBD1 matches at 7 bases. The J segment lost 3 bases and the V segment lost 4 bases, leaving 6 bases of the junction unmatched. The CDR3 has 15 amino acids. CDR1 is MDHEN, CDR2 SYDVKM, per germline.

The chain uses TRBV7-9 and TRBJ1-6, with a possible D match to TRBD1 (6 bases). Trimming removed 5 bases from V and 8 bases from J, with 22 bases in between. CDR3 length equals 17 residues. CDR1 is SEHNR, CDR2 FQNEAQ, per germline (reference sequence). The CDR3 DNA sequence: TGTGCCAGCAGCCGAGACCATTTAGGGGGGAAGGATTCACCCCTCCACTTT. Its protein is CASSRDHLGGKDSPLHF. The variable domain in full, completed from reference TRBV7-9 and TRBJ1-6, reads DTGVSQNPRHKITKRGQNVTFRCDPISEHNRLYWYRQTLGQGPEFLTYFQNEAQLEKSRLLSDRFSAERPKGSFSTLEIQRTEQGDSAMYLCASSRDHLGGKDSPLHFGNGTRLTVT.

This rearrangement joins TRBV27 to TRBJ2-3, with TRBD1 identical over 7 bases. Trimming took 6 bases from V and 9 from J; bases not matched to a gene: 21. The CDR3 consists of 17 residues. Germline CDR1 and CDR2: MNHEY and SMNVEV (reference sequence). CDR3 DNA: TGTGCCAGCAGGGGAACCTCCGGGACAGAACCTCCCCGAACGCAGTATTTT. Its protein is CASRGTSGTEPPRTQYF.

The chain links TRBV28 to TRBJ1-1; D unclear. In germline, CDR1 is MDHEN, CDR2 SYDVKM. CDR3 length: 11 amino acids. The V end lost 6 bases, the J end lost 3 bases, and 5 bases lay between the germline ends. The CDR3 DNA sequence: TGTGCCAGCAGAGCGCACACTGAAGCTTTCTTT. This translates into CASRAHTEAFF.

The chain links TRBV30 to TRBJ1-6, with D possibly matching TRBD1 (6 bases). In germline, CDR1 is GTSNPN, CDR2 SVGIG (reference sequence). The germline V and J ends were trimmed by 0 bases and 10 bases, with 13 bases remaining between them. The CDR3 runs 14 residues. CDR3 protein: CAWSVTGGQSPLHF. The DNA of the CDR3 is TGTGCCTGGAGTGTAACGGGGGGGCAGTCACCCCTCCACTTT. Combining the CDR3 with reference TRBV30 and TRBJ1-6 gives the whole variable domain SQTIHQWPATLVQPVGSPLSLECTVEGTSNPNLYWYRQAAGRGLQLLFYSVGIGQISSEVPQNLSASRPQDRQFILSSKKLLLSDSGFYLCAWSVTGGQSPLHFGNGTRLTVT.

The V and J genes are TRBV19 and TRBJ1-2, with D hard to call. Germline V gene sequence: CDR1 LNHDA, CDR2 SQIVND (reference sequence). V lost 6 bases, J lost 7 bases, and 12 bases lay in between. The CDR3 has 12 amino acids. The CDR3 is CASSIGGSGYTF. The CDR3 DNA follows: TGTGCCAGTAGCATCGGCGGGAGTGGCTACACCTTC.

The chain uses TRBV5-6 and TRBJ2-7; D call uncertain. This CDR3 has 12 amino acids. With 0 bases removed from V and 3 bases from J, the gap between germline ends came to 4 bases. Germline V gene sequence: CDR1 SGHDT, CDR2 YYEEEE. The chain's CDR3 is CASSLGDYEQYF. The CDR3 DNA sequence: TGTGCCAGCAGCTTGGGAGACTACGAGCAGTACTTC. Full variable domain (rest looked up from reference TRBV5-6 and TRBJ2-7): DAGVTQSPTHLIKTRGQQVTLRCSPKSGHDTVSWYQQALGQGPQFIFQYYEEEERQRGNFPDRFSGHQFPNYSSELNVNALLLGDSALYLCASSLGDYEQYFGPGTRLTVT.

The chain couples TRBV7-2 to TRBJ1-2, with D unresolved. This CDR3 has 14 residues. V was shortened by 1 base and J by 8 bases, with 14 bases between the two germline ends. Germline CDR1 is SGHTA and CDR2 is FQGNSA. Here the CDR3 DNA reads TGTGCCAGCAGCTTAGTGGGGAGGGAAGGGGGCTACACCTTC. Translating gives CASSLVGREGGYTF.

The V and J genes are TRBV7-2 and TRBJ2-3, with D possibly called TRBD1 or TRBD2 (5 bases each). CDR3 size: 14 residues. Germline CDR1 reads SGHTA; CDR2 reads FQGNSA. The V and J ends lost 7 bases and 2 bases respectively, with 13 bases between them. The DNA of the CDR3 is TGTGCCAGCACCATCCGGGGACCCACAGATACGCAGTATTTT. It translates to CASTIRGPTDTQYF. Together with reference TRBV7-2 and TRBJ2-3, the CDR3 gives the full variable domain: GAGVSQSPSNKVTEKGKDVELRCDPISGHTALYWYRQSLGQGLEFLIYFQGNSAPDKSGLPSDRFSAERTGGSVSTLTIQRTQQEDSAVYLCASTIRGPTDTQYFGPGTRLTVL.

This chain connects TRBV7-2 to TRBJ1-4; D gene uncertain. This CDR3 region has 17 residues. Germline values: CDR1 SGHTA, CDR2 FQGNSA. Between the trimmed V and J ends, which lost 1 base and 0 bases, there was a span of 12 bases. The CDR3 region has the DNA TGTGCCAGCAGCTTAGTCGGACCGCCAGCAACTAATGAAAAACTGTTTTTT. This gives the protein CASSLVGPPATNEKLFF.

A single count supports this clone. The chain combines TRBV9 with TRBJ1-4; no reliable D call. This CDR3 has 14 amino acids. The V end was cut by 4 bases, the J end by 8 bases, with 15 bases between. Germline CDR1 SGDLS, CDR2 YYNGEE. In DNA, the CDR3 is TGTGCCAGCAGCAACGACCGGGGTCCAGAAAAACTGTTTTTT. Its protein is CASSNDRGPEKLFF.

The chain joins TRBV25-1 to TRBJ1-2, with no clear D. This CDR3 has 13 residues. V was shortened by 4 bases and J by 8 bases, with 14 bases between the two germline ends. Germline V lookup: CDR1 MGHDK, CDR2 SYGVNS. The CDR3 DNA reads TGTGCCAGCAGTGCCCAAGCATTGGGGGGCTACACCTTC. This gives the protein CASSAQALGGYTF.

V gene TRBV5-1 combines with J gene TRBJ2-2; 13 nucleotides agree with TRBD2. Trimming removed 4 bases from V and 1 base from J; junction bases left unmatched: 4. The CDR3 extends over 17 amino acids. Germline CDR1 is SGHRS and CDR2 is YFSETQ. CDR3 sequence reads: CASSVGLAGENTGELFF. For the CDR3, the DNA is TGCGCCAGCAGCGTCGGACTAGCGGGGGAGAACACCGGGGAGCTGTTTTTT. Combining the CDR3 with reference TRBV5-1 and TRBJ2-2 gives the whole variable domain KAGVTQTPRYLIKTRGQQVTLSCSPISGHRSVSWYQQTPGQGLQFLFEYFSETQRNKGNFPGRFSGRQFSNSRSEMNVSTLELGDSALYLCASSVGLAGENTGELFFGEGSRLTVL.

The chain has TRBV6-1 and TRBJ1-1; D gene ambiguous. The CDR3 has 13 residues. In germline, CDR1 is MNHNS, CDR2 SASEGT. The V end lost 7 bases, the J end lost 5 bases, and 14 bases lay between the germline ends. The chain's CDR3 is CASIPEGTTEAFF. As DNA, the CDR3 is TGTGCCAGCATTCCGGAGGGTACTACTGAAGCTTTCTTT.